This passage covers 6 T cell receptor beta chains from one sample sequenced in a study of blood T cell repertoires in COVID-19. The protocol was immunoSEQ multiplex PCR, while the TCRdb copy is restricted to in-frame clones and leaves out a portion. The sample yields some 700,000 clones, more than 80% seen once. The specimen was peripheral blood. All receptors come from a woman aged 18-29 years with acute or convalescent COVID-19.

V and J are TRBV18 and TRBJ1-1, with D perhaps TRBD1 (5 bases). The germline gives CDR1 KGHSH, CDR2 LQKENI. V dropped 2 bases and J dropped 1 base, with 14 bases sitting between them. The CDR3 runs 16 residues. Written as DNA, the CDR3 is TGTGCCAGCTCACCATTTGTTCCGGGGGGGAACACTGAAGCTTTCTTT. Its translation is CASSPFVPGGNTEAFF. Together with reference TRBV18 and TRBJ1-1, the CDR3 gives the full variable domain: NAGVMQNPRHLVRRRGQEARLRCSPMKGHSHVYWYRQLPEEGLKFMVYLQKENIIDESGMPKERFSAEFPKEGPSILRIQQVVRGDSAAYFCASSPFVPGGNTEAFFGQGTRLTVV.

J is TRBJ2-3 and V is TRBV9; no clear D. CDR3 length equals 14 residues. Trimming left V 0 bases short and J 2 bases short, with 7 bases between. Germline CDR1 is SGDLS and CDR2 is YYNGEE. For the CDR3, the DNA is TGTGCCAGCAGCGTAGATACTAACACAGATACGCAGTATTTT. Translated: CASSVDTNTDTQYF.

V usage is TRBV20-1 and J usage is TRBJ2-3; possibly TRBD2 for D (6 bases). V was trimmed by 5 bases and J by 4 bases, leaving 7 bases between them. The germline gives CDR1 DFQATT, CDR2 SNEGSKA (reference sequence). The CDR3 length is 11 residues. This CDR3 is CSAQRADTQYF. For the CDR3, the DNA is TGCAGTGCTCAGCGGGCAGATACGCAGTATTTT.

The CDR3 here is CASSDSTFGDTQYF. The CDR3 DNA follows: TGTGCCAGCAGTGACTCGACTTTCGGAGATACGCAGTATTTT. V gene TRBV6-4 combines with J gene TRBJ2-3; D not resolved. Trimming took 0 bases from V and 5 from J, leaving 9 bases between them. This CDR3 is 14 amino acids long. CDR1 is MRHNA, CDR2 SNTAGT, per germline.

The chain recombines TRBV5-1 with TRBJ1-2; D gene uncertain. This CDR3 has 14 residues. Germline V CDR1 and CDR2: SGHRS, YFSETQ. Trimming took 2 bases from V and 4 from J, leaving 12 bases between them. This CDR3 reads CASSFGGEGYGYTF. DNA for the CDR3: TGCGCCAGCAGCTTTGGAGGTGAAGGCTATGGCTACACCTTC.

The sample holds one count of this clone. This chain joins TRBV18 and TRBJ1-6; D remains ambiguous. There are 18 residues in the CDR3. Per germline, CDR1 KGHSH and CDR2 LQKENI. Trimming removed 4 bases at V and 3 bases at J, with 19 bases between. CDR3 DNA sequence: TGTGCCAGCTCACAAAACGTGGCCGGGTTGGACTATAATTCACCCCTCCACTTT. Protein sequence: CASSQNVAGLDYNSPLHF.